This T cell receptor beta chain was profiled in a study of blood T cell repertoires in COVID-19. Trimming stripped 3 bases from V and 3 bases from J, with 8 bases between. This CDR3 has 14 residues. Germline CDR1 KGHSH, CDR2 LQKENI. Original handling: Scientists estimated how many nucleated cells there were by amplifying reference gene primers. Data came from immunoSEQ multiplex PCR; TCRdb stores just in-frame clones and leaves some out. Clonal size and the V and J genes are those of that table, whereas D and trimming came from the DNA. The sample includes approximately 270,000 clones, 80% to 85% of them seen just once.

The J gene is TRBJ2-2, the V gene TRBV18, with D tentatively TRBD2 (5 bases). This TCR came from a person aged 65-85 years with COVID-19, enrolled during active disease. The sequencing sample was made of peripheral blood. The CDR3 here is CASSPGSYTGELFF. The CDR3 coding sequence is TGTGCCAGCTCACCTGGGAGTTACACCGGGGAGCTGTTTTTT.